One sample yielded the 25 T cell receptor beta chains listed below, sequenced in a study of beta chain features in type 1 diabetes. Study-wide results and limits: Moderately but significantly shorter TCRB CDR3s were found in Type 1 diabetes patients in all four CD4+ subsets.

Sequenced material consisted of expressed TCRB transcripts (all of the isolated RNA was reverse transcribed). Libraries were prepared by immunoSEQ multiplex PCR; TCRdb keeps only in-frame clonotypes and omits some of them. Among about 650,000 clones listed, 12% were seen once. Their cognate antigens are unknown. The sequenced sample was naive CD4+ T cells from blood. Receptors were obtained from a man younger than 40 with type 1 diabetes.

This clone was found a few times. The CDR3, as DNA: TGTGCCAGCAGCTTAAGTTCTACCTCGGCCGGCTACACCTTC. Its translation is CASSLSSTSAGYTF. The chain carries TRBV7-9 and TRBJ1-2, with D uncertain. The CDR3 has 14 amino acids. Germline values: CDR1 SEHNR, CDR2 FQNEAQ (reference sequence). Trimming took off 2 bases at V and 8 bases at J, with 15 bases between the two ends.

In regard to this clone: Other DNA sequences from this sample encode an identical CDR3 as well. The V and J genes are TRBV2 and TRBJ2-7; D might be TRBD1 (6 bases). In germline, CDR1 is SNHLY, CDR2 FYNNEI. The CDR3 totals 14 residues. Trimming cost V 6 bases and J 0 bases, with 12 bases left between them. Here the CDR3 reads CASSEGHSSYEQYF. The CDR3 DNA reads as TGTGCCAGCAGCGAGGGACATAGCTCCTACGAGCAGTACTTC.

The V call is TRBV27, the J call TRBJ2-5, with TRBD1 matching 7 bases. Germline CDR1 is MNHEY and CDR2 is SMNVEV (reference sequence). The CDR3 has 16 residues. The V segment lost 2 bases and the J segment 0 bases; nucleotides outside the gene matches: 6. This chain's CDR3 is CASSLTTGNYQETQYF. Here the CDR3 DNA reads TGTGCCAGCAGTTTAACGACAGGGAATTACCAAGAGACCCAGTACTTC.

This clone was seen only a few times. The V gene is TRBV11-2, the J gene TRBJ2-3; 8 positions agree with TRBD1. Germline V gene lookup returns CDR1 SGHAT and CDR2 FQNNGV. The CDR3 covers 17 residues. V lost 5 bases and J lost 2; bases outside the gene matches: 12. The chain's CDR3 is CASSPRFGTGNTDTQYF. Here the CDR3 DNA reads TGTGCCAGCAGCCCGCGTTTCGGGACAGGAAACACAGATACGCAGTATTTT.

CDR3 sequence (DNA): TGTGCCAGCAGCCAGCGGGACAGGGAAGGAGAGACCCAGTACTTC. This sequence encodes CASSQRDREGETQYF. The V gene is TRBV4-2, the J gene TRBJ2-5; 9 positions agree with TRBD1. The CDR3 runs 15 residues. Germline trimming cut 3 bases from V and 4 bases from J; bases unmatched to any gene: 6. Germline V gene lookup returns CDR1 LGHNA and CDR2 YNFKEQ.

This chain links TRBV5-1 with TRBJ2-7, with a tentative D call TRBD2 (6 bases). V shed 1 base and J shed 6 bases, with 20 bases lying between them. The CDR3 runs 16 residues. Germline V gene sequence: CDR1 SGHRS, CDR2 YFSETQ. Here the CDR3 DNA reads TGCGCCAGCAGCTTGTCGGGTATGGAGGGGCTCGGCGAGCAGTACTTC. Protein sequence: CASSLSGMEGLGEQYF.

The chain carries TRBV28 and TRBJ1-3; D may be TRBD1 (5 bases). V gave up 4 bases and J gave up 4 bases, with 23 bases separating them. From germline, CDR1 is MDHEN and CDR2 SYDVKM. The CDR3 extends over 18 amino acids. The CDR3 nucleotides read TGTGCCAGCAGTTCCTTCCGGGACGTCACCGGCGGAGGAAACACCATATATTTT. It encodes CASSSFRDVTGGGNTIYF.

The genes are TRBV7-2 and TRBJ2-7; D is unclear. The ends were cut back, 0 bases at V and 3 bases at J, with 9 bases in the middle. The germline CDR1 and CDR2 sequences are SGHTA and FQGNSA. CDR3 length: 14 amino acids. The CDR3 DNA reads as TGTGCCAGCAGCTTAGCGCTGGGCGGCTACGAGCAGTACTTC. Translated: CASSLALGGYEQYF.

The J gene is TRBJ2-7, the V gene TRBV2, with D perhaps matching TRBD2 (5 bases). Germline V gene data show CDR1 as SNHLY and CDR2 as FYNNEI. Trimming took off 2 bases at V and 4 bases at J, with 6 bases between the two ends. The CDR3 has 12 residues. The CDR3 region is CASSERRYEQYF. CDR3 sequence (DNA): TGTGCCAGCAGTGAAAGGAGGTACGAGCAGTACTTC.

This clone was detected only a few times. The CDR3 here is CASSRRSGGSNGYTF. The CDR3 nucleotides are TGTGCCAGCAGCCGAAGGTCGGGGGGCTCTAATGGCTACACCTTC. This sequence joins TRBV5-4 and TRBJ1-2, with D perhaps matching TRBD1 (6 bases). The V end was cut by 4 bases, the J end by 6 bases, with 19 bases between. Germline values: CDR1 SGHNT, CDR2 YYREEE (reference sequence). This CDR3 is built from 15 residues.

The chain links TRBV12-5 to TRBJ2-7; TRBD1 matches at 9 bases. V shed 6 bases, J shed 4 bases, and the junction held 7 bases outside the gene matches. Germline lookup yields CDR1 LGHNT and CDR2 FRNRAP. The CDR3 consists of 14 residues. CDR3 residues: CASGAGTGRYEQYF. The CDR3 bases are TGTGCTAGTGGGGCCGGGACAGGGAGATACGAGCAGTACTTC.

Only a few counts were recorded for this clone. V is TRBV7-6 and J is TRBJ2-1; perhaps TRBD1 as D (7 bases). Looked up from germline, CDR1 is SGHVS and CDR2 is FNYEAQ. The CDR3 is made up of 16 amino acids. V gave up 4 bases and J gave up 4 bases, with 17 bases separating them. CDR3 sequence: CASSSRGGGNYNEQFF. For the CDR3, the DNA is TGTGCCAGCAGCTCCAGAGGAGGGGGCAATTACAATGAGCAGTTCTTC.

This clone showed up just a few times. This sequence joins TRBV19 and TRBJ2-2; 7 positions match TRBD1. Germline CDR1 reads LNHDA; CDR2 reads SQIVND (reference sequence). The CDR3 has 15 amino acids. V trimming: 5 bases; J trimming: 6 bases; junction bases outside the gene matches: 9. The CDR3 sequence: CASSVGQAPAGELFF. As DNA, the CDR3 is TGTGCCAGTAGTGTCGGACAGGCACCCGCCGGGGAGCTGTTTTTT.

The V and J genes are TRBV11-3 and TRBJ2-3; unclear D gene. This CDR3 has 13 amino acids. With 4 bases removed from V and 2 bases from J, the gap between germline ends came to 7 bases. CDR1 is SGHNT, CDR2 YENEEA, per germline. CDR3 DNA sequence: TGTGCCAGCAGCTCCCATTTCACAGATACGCAGTATTTT. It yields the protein CASSSHFTDTQYF.

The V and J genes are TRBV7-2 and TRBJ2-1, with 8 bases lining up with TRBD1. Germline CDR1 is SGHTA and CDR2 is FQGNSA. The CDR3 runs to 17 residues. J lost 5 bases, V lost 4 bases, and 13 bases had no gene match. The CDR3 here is CASSSVNGQGLDNEQFF. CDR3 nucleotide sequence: TGTGCCAGCAGCTCGGTGAATGGACAGGGTCTCGACAATGAGCAGTTCTTC. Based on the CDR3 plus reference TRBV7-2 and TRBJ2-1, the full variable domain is GAGVSQSPSNKVTEKGKDVELRCDPISGHTALYWYRQSLGQGLEFLIYFQGNSAPDKSGLPSDRFSAERTGGSVSTLTIQRTQQEDSAVYLCASSSVNGQGLDNEQFFGPGTRLTVL.

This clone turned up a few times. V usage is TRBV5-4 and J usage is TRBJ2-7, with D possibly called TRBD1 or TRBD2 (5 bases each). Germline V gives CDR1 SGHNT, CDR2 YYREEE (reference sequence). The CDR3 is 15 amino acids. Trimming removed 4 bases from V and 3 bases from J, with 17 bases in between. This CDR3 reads CASSRSGTSYYEQYF. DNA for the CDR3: TGTGCCAGCAGCCGCTCCGGGACCTCTTACTACGAGCAGTACTTC.

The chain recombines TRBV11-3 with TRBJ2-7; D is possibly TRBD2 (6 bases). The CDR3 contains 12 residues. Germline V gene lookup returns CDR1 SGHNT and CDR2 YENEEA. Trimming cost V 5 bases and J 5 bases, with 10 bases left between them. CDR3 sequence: CASSRGTHEQYF. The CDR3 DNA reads TGTGCCAGCAGCCGGGGGACGCACGAGCAGTACTTC. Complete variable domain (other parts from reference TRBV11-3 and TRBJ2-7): EAGVVQSPRYKIIEKKQPVAFWCNPISGHNTLYWYLQNLGQGPELLIRYENEEAVDDSQLPKDRFSAERLKGVDSTLKIQPAELGDSAVYLCASSRGTHEQYFGPGTRLTVT.

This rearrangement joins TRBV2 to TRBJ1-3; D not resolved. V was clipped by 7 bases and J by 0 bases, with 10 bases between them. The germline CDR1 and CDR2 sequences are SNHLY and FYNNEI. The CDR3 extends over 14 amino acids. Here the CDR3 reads CASTLGVSGNTIYF. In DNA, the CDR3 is TGTGCCAGCACCCTCGGGGTCTCTGGAAACACCATATATTTT. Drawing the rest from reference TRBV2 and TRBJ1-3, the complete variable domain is EPEVTQTPSHQVTQMGQEVILRCVPISNHLYFYWYRQILGQKVEFLVSFYNNEISEKSEIFDDQFSVERPDGSNFTLKIRSTKLEDSAMYFCASTLGVSGNTIYFGEGSWLTVV.

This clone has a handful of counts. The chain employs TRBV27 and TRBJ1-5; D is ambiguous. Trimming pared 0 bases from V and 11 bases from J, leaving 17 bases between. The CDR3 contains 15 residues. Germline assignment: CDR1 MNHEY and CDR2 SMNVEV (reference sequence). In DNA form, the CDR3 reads TGTGCCAGCAGTTTATCGATCTCACAGACCACGTCCCAGCATTTT. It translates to CASSLSISQTTSQHF.

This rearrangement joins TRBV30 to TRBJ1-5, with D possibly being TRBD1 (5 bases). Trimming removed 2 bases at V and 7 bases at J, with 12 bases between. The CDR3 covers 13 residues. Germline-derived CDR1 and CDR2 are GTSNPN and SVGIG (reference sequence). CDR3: CAWSPGLSQPQHF. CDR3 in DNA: TGTGCCTGGAGTCCGGGACTTTCACAGCCCCAGCATTTT.

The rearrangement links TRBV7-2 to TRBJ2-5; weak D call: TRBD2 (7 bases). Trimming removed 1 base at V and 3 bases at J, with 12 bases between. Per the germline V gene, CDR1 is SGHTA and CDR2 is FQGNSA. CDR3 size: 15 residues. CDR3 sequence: CASSLGGLAEETQYF. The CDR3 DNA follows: TGTGCCAGCAGCTTAGGGGGGCTAGCGGAAGAGACCCAGTACTTC.

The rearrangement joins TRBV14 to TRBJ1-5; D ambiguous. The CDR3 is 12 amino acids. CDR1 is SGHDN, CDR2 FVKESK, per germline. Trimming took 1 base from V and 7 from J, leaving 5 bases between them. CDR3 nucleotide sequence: TGTGCCAGCAGCCAAGTGGGGCAGCCCCAGCATTTT. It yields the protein CASSQVGQPQHF. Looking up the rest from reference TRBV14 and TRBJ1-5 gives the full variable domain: EAGVTQFPSHSVIEKGQTVTLRCDPISGHDNLYWYRRVMGKEIKFLLHFVKESKQDESGMPNNRFLAERTGGTYSTLKVQPAELEDSGVYFCASSQVGQPQHFGDGTRLSIL.

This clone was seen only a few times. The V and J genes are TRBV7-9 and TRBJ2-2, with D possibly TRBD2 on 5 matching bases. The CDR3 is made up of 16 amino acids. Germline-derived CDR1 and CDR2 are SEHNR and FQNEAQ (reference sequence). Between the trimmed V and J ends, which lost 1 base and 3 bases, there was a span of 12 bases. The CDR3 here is CASSLGSGSYTGELFF. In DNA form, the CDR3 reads TGTGCCAGCAGCTTAGGCTCGGGATCCTACACCGGGGAGCTGTTTTTT.

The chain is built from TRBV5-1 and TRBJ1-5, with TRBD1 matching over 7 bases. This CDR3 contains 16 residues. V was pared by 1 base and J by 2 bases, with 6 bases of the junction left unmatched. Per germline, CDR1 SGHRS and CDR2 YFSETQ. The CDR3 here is CASSLTGDGRNQPQHF. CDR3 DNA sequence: TGCGCCAGCAGCTTGACAGGGGATGGCCGCAATCAGCCCCAGCATTTT.

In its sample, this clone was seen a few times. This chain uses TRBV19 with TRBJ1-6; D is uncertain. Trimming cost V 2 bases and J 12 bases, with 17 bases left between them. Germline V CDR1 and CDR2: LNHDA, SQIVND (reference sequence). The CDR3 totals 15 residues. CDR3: CASSISWAGKEPLHF. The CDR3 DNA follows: TGTGCCAGTAGTATAAGCTGGGCGGGGAAGGAACCCCTCCACTTT.